A single sample is the source of the 21 T cell receptor beta chains below, sequenced in a study of cytomegalovirus exposure and HLA in healthy donors (TCRdb year 2017). The library relied on the immunoSEQ multiplex PCR assay. As stored in TCRdb, this immuneACCESS dataset retains in-frame rearrangements with V and J assigned. A fraction of the clones does not appear; measured against another copy, unresolved V genes explain less than half of the discrepancy, and the remainder lacks a known reason. Present in this sample are some 64,000 clones, approximately 97% of which were seen just once. Together, the top ten hold around 1.6% of the sample. The material sequenced was PBMCs. The receptors come from a woman between 18 and 29 years old in good health and CMV-seropositive.

The J gene is TRBJ1-5, the V gene TRBV7-2; D may be TRBD1 (6 bases). The ends were cut back, 5 bases at V and 4 bases at J, with 9 bases in the middle. CDR1 SGHTA and CDR2 FQGNSA come from the germline V gene. This CDR3 comprises 13 residues. CDR3: CASSRTENQPQHF. Written as DNA, the CDR3 is TGTGCCAGCAGCCGGACAGAGAATCAGCCCCAGCATTTT.

Only one count was recorded for this clone. V gene TRBV6-1 combines with J gene TRBJ2-3; 7 bases fit TRBD2. The germline V gene encodes CDR1 MNHNS and CDR2 SASEGT. Trimming removed 7 bases from V and 1 base from J; junction bases left unmatched: 5. The CDR3 extends over 14 amino acids. The CDR3 sequence is CASKEAGGTDTQYF. The CDR3, as DNA: TGTGCCAGCAAGGAGGCGGGGGGCACAGATACGCAGTATTTT.

The genes are TRBV6-1 and TRBJ1-2; 8 bases line up with TRBD1. J gave up 5 bases and V 2 bases, and 10 bases lay outside the gene matches. The CDR3 loop spans 16 amino acids. Germline V gene lookup returns CDR1 MNHNS and CDR2 SASEGT. The CDR3 nucleotides are TGTGCCAGCAGTGAATCGTCGACAGGGGTGGGGTATGGCTACACCTTC. Translation: CASSESSTGVGYGYTF.

A remark on this clone: Different DNA sequences within this sample yield the same CDR3. V gene TRBV6-5 combines with J gene TRBJ1-2, with 10 bases lining up with TRBD1. This CDR3 has 13 residues. From germline, CDR1 is MNHEY and CDR2 SVGAGI. V lost 5 bases and J lost 8; bases outside the gene matches: 5. CDR3 sequence (DNA): TGTGCCAGCAGTCGGGACAGGGGAGAGGGCTACACCTTC. Protein product: CASSRDRGEGYTF.

The chain recombines TRBV5-5 with TRBJ2-7; weak D call: TRBD2 (6 bases). Trimming shortened V by 2 bases and J by 5 bases, and 23 bases separated the two germline ends. CDR3 length: 17 amino acids. Germline loops: CDR1 SGHKS, CDR2 YYEKEE (reference sequence). DNA of the CDR3: TGTGCCAGCAGCTTATTTTATCCGATTGGGACTTCCGACGAGCAGTACTTC. Translated: CASSLFYPIGTSDEQYF.

The gene calls are TRBV19 and TRBJ1-1; TRBD1 agrees at 8 bases. Per germline, CDR1 LNHDA and CDR2 SQIVND (reference sequence). The CDR3 totals 15 residues. Germline trimming cut 5 bases from V and 1 base from J; bases unmatched to any gene: 6. The CDR3 nucleotides read TGTGCCAGTAGTTCTACAGGGGGGTCGAACACTGAAGCTTTCTTT. It specifies CASSSTGGSNTEAFF.

J is TRBJ2-1 and V is TRBV5-5, with 7 bases fitting TRBD1. V lost 3 bases and J lost 0; bases outside the gene matches: 6. Germline V gives CDR1 SGHKS, CDR2 YYEKEE (reference sequence). This CDR3 has 16 residues. CDR3 sequence (DNA): TGTGCCAGCAGCTCCTCCGGGACAGTCTCCTACAATGAGCAGTTCTTC. This gives the protein CASSSSGTVSYNEQFF.

This chain joins TRBV6-5 and TRBJ2-5; TRBD1 might be the D (6 bases). V lost 4 bases, J lost 4 bases, and 7 bases lay in between. In germline, CDR1 is MNHEY, CDR2 SVGAGI. The CDR3 is 12 amino acids. The CDR3 protein is CASSLDRETQYF. The CDR3 DNA sequence: TGTGCCAGCAGTTTGGACAGAGAGACCCAGTACTTC.

The gene calls are TRBV11-3 and TRBJ2-1, with TRBD1 identical over 7 bases. The V gene end was trimmed by 5 bases and the J gene end by 5 bases; junction bases not matched to a gene: 6. The germline CDR1 and CDR2 sequences are SGHNT and YENEEA. This CDR3 comprises 14 residues. CDR3 sequence: CASSGTGQHNEQFF. For the CDR3, the DNA is TGTGCCAGCAGCGGAACGGGACAGCACAATGAGCAGTTCTTC.

The chain combines TRBV9 with TRBJ2-7; TRBD2 matches 8 bases. CDR3 length: 14 amino acids. The V gene end was trimmed by 3 bases and the J gene end by 11 bases; junction bases not matched to a gene: 13. Germline V CDR1 and CDR2: SGDLS, YYNGEE. The CDR3 here is CASSGNKSTSAKYF. The CDR3 DNA reads TGTGCCAGCAGCGGGAACAAGTCGACTAGCGCAAAGTACTTC.

The chain joins TRBV6-5 to TRBJ2-1; tentatively, D is TRBD2 (6 bases). V lost 3 bases and J lost 2, with 11 bases in between. The CDR3 runs to 15 residues. The V gene's germline CDR1 is MNHEY and CDR2 SVGAGI. In DNA, the CDR3 is TGTGCCAGCAGTTATCTAGCGACCGCCTACAATGAGCAGTTCTTC. Translated, it gives CASSYLATAYNEQFF.

The chain couples TRBV9 to TRBJ2-2; D may be TRBD2 (5 bases). Trimming left V 0 bases short and J 5 bases short, with 17 bases between. Germline V gene data show CDR1 as SGDLS and CDR2 as YYNGEE. The CDR3 totals 17 residues. CDR3 nucleotide sequence: TGTGCCAGCAGCGTAGTGGAAGCGGCTCTGGGGACCGGGGAGCTGTTTTTT. Translated: CASSVVEAALGTGELFF.

The V gene is TRBV4-1, the J gene TRBJ2-7; no definite D call. Germline V lookup: CDR1 MGHRA, CDR2 YSYEKL. The CDR3 sequence is 14 residues long. V gave up 1 base and J gave up 3 bases, with 10 bases separating them. The CDR3 sequence is CASSQGAGYYEQYF. The DNA for the CDR3 is TGCGCCAGCAGCCAAGGGGCAGGCTACTACGAGCAGTACTTC.

The rearrangement joins TRBV19 to TRBJ1-1, with 11 bases matching TRBD1. The CDR3 has 19 residues. V trimming: 8 bases; J trimming: 9 bases; junction bases outside the gene matches: 26. Per the germline V gene, CDR1 is LNHDA and CDR2 is SQIVND (reference sequence). DNA for the CDR3: TGTGCCAGTCAACACCTGACCGGGACAGGGGGTTTCGCGCGCGATAAAGCTTTCTTT. Amino acids: CASQHLTGTGGFARDKAFF.

The CDR3 protein is CASSRYSLSEQFF. CDR3 in DNA: TGTGCCAGCAGCCGCTACTCGTTGAGTGAGCAGTTCTTC. V usage is TRBV5-4 and J usage is TRBJ2-1; no reliable D call. Trimming removed 4 bases from V and 9 bases from J, with 14 bases in between. The CDR3 consists of 13 residues. Germline lookup yields CDR1 SGHNT and CDR2 YYREEE (reference sequence).

The V and J genes are TRBV2 and TRBJ2-7, with 9 bases aligning to TRBD1. The J segment lost 5 bases and the V segment lost 7 bases, leaving 6 bases of the junction unmatched. The germline V gene encodes CDR1 SNHLY and CDR2 FYNNEI. This CDR3 contains 13 residues. The CDR3 nucleotides read TGTGCCAGCATGGACAGGGGTATCGACGAGCAGTACTTC. Encoded protein: CASMDRGIDEQYF.

The rearrangement uses TRBV5-1 and TRBJ1-3; TRBD1 is a possible D gene (6 bases). From germline, CDR1 is SGHRS and CDR2 YFSETQ. The CDR3 loop spans 13 amino acids. V was cut by 3 bases and J by 8 bases, with 12 bases left in between. The CDR3 DNA follows: TGCGCCAGCAGCTCCGTGGGGGCGCACACCATATATTTT. Its protein product is CASSSVGAHTIYF. The variable domain in full, completed from reference TRBV5-1 and TRBJ1-3, reads KAGVTQTPRYLIKTRGQQVTLSCSPISGHRSVSWYQQTPGQGLQFLFEYFSETQRNKGNFPGRFSGRQFSNSRSEMNVSTLELGDSALYLCASSSVGAHTIYFGEGSWLTVV.

The chain links TRBV4-1 to TRBJ1-4, with a weak D call TRBD1 (6 bases). The germline V and J ends were trimmed by 1 base and 1 base, with 19 bases remaining between them. Germline assignment: CDR1 MGHRA and CDR2 YSYEKL. The CDR3 extends over 19 amino acids. CDR3 DNA: TGCGCCAGCAGCCAAGGTGGGGGGGCCGGTTTAATAACTAATGAAAAACTGTTTTTT. It yields the protein CASSQGGGAGLITNEKLFF.

The rearrangement joins TRBV5-6 to TRBJ1-1; D is undetermined. Trimming stripped 2 bases from V and 8 bases from J, with 10 bases between. Germline CDR1 and CDR2: SGHDT and YYEEEE. The CDR3 covers 12 residues. This CDR3 is CASSLLGSEAFF. For the CDR3, the DNA is TGTGCCAGCAGCTTATTGGGGAGCGAAGCTTTCTTT.

The V call is TRBV6-5, the J call TRBJ1-2; the match to TRBD1 covers 9 bases. Looked up from germline, CDR1 is MNHEY and CDR2 is SVGAGI. V gave up 5 bases and J gave up 8 bases; unmatched junction bases: 9. The CDR3 contains 14 residues. The DNA for the CDR3 is TGTGCCAGCAGTCCATCAGGGACAGGGTACGGCTACACCTTC. Translating it yields CASSPSGTGYGYTF.

The chain has TRBV5-1 and TRBJ2-5; no clear D. Trimming removed 2 bases at V and 1 base at J, with 12 bases between. The CDR3 is 15 amino acids. Per germline, CDR1 SGHRS and CDR2 YFSETQ. CDR3 sequence: CASSFDTSIQETQYF. The CDR3 DNA follows: TGCGCCAGCAGCTTCGACACCTCGATCCAAGAGACCCAGTACTTC.